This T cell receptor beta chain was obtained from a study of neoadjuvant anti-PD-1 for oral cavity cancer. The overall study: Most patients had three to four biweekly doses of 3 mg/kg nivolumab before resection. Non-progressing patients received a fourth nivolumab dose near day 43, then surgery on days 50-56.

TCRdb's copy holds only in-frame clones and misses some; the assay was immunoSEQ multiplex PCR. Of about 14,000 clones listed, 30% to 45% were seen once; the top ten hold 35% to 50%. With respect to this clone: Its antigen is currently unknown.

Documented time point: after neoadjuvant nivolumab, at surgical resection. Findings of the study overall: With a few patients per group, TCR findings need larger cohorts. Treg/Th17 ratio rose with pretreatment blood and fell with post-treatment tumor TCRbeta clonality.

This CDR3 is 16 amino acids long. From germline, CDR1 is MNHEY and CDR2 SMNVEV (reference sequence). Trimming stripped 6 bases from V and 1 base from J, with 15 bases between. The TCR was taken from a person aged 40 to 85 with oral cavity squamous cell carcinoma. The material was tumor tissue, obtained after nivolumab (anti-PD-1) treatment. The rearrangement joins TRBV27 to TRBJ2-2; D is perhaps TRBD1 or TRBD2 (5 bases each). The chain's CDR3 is CASSEGYGMNTGELFF. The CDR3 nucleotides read TGTGCCAGCAGCGAGGGGTACGGCATGAACACCGGGGAGCTGTTTTTT.